A selection of T cell receptor beta chains follows, all from one sample in a study of blood T cell repertoires in COVID-19. Generated by immunoSEQ multiplex PCR, the TCRdb table keeps only in-frame clones and is missing some. The sample has a few hundred thousand clones; more than 85% are singletons. The sample was peripheral blood. These receptors came from a human donor in a cohort sampled during active COVID-19. Each CDR3 is given with its conserved first and last residue. D genes are given only for firm matches. Expanded clones get a size class; other rows say once, few or many, or leave the size out.

v_call: TRBV5-1
d_call: NA
cdr3_length: 16
clone_size: NA
j_call: TRBJ1-1
cdr3_nt: TGCGCCAGCAGCTTGGCTCTTTCAGGGATTGGCACTGAAGCTTTCTTT
cdr3_aa: CASSLALSGIGTEAFF

v_call: TRBV5-1
d_call: TRBD1
cdr3_length: 14
clone_size: NA
j_call: TRBJ2-3
cdr3_nt: TGCGCCAGCAGCTTGGGGGACAGGGCTGATACGCAGTATTTT
cdr3_aa: CASSLGDRADTQYF

v_call: TRBV19
d_call: TRBD1
cdr3_length: 14
clone_size: NA
j_call: TRBJ1-5
cdr3_nt: TGTGCCAGTAGTATCGACAGGGAGAATCAGCCCCAGCATTTT
cdr3_aa: CASSIDRENQPQHF

v_call: TRBV30
d_call: NA
cdr3_length: 17
clone_size: NA
j_call: TRBJ1-1
cdr3_nt: TGTGCCTGGAGGGTCAGAGGAAAAGCGATAATGAACACTGAAGCTTTCTTT
cdr3_aa: CAWRVRGKAIMNTEAFF

v_call: TRBV28
d_call: TRBD1
cdr3_length: 13
clone_size: NA
j_call: TRBJ1-1
cdr3_nt: TGTGCCAGCCTCGACAGGGGGAACACTGAAGCTTTCTTT
cdr3_aa: CASLDRGNTEAFF

v_call: TRBV4-1
d_call: NA
cdr3_length: 15
clone_size: NA
j_call: TRBJ2-7
cdr3_nt: TGCGCCAGCAGCTCAGATCCGGGACACTCCTACGAGCAGTACTTC
cdr3_aa: CASSSDPGHSYEQYF

v_call: TRBV2
d_call: TRBD1
cdr3_length: 14
clone_size: NA
j_call: TRBJ1-2
cdr3_nt: TGTGCCAGCCGCCGGGACAGTGAACGCTATGGCTACACCTTC
cdr3_aa: CASRRDSERYGYTF

v_call: TRBV9
d_call: TRBD1
cdr3_length: 15
clone_size: NA
j_call: TRBJ1-2
cdr3_nt: TGTGCCAGCAGCCCCCCGACAGGGACTAACTATGGCTACACCTTC
cdr3_aa: CASSPPTGTNYGYTF

v_call: TRBV12-3/TRBV12-4
d_call: TRBD1
cdr3_length: 13
clone_size: NA
j_call: TRBJ2-7
cdr3_nt: TGTGCCAGCAGCTCGGACAGGACCTACGAGCAGTACTTC
cdr3_aa: CASSSDRTYEQYF

v_call: TRBV7-8
d_call: NA
cdr3_length: 16
clone_size: NA
j_call: TRBJ1-3
cdr3_nt: TGTGCCAGCAGCTTGAACAGACAAAGCTCTGGAAACACCATATATTTT
cdr3_aa: CASSLNRQSSGNTIYF

v_call: TRBV6-5
d_call: NA
cdr3_length: 13
clone_size: once
j_call: TRBJ1-2
cdr3_nt: TGTGCCAGCAGTAGAACAGGGATCTATGGCTACACCTTC
cdr3_aa: CASSRTGIYGYTF

v_call: TRBV19
d_call: NA
cdr3_length: 15
clone_size: once
j_call: TRBJ2-4
cdr3_nt: TGTGCCAGTAGTATAGGACAGACTCTCAAAAACATTCAGTACTTC
cdr3_aa: CASSIGQTLKNIQYF

v_call: TRBV25-1
d_call: TRBD1
cdr3_length: 13
clone_size: once
j_call: TRBJ1-1
cdr3_nt: TGTGCCAGCAGTGGGGGACAGGGGCGAGGAGCTTTCTTT
cdr3_aa: CASSGGQGRGAFF

v_call: TRBV28
d_call: TRBD2
cdr3_length: 18
clone_size: once
j_call: TRBJ2-3
cdr3_nt: TGTGCCAGCAGTACGCCGGGACTAGCGGGAGGCCCGACAGATACGCAGTATTTT
cdr3_aa: CASSTPGLAGGPTDTQYF

v_call: TRBV5-1
d_call: TRBD1
cdr3_length: 15
clone_size: NA
j_call: TRBJ2-3
cdr3_nt: TGCGCCAGCAGCTTGACAGGGGGAATCACAGATACGCAGTATTTT
cdr3_aa: CASSLTGGITDTQYF

v_call: TRBV19
d_call: TRBD2
cdr3_length: 17
clone_size: once
j_call: TRBJ2-3
cdr3_nt: TGTGCCAGTAGTAACCCATTTGTGAGCGGGAGAACAGATACGCAGTATTTT
cdr3_aa: CASSNPFVSGRTDTQYF

v_call: TRBV2
d_call: NA
cdr3_length: 17
clone_size: NA
j_call: TRBJ2-7
cdr3_nt: TGTGCCAGCAATTCGGGGTTATCTTGGGGGCCCTCCTACGAGCAGTACTTC
cdr3_aa: CASNSGLSWGPSYEQYF

v_call: TRBV5-1
d_call: TRBD2
cdr3_length: 12
clone_size: NA
j_call: TRBJ2-1
cdr3_nt: TGCGCCAGCAGCCCGGATCTAGCGGCGCGGTTCTTC
cdr3_aa: CASSPDLAARFF

v_call: TRBV19
d_call: NA
cdr3_length: 14
clone_size: NA
j_call: TRBJ1-1
cdr3_nt: TGTGCCAGTACCCGAGGGCCCGGGAACACTGAAGCTTTCTTT
cdr3_aa: CASTRGPGNTEAFF